This T cell receptor (beta chain) was recovered during a study of cytomegalovirus exposure and HLA in healthy donors (dated by TCRdb to the late 2010s). Regarding the research as a whole: In an earlier analysis of 450 to 750 of the donors, 250 to 350 Gb of sequence data and 90 million to 120 million unique TCR beta sequences from about 190 million T cells were reported. An early release that covered 640 HLA-typed donors contained approximately 300 gigabases of sequencing data and tens of millions of unique TCR sequences. The genetic ancestry cluster associated with self-reported Caucasian donors included 80% to 90% of the roughly 400 genotyped donors. The study aimed to test whether cataloging public T cell receptors could reveal signatures of past pathogen exposure. The T cell repertoires of 550 to 850 subjects were profiled by immunosequencing and related to cytomegalovirus serostatus. A separate validation cohort of roughly 110 different subjects was used in addition to the approximately 700-subject first cohort. The study combined high-throughput TCR immunosequencing, statistical association of individual TCRs with disease status, and machine learning to predict cytomegalovirus infection status. In a later analysis, previously published TCR beta repertoires from about 640 donors were re-analyzed and high-resolution HLA genotyping was added so that TCR occurrence patterns could be studied. Rather than drawing on any new phenotypic data, the later analysis identified candidate immune exposures from TCR beta sequences and the way those sequences occurred across donors. An earlier analysis of approximately 500 of the donors applied high-throughput TCR beta sequencing to assess whether each TCR beta V gene segment acted as functional or pseudogenic. Donor age, sex, ethnicity and CMV serostatus were collected together with the repertoire data. In a later genetic analysis, genome-wide SNP genotypes for about 60% of the 666 donors were used, and that subset was treated as a discovery cohort. All discovery cohort repertoires had been generated on a single sequencing platform. HLA typing covered class I and class II loci at four-digit resolution. The number of donors typed differed by locus, with 629-630 for A, B, C, DRB1 and DQB1, around 560 for DQA1, 606 for DPA1, and approximately 470 for DPB1. Roughly 5 DR-DQ haplotypes were handled as single units for association and clustering because linkage in the cohort was strong. Among roughly 400 genotyped donors of the cohort, an average of approximately 240,000 unique TCR beta nucleotide sequences was sequenced per donor, of which approximately 19% were non-productive.

The cohort was made up of several hundred healthy bone marrow donors. Cohort members were all nominally healthy when sampled, although unrecorded immune exposures were likely present. The donor tested CMV seronegative and was one of the 352 seronegative cohort members. A peripheral blood sample was collected from each donor, and TCR beta sequencing was performed on peripheral blood mononuclear cells. Genomic DNA was extracted from the blood cell samples with the Qiagen DNeasy Blood Extraction Kit. General study outcomes and caveats: A further reported finding was that TCR beta sequences accurately predicted the HLA-A and HLA-B alleles for most subjects in the first cohort. A later analysis associated about 18,000 TCR beta sequences with specific HLA alleles at a false discovery rate of 0.05. This cohort had only TCR beta chains sequenced, and the lack of alpha or paired-chain data limited which features could be detected. The study listed over 150 TCR beta chains as associated with cytomegalovirus. A later analysis reported that several top co-occurrence clusters appeared linked to parvovirus B19, influenza, CMV and Epstein-Barr virus. The presence/absence analyses assumed that sequencing depth was roughly uniform across donors, and that assumption may not be true. Across donors, most TCR sequences were observed very rarely, whereas some public TCRs were present in many individuals. According to a later genetic analysis, donors in an Asian-associated ancestry cluster had fewer N-insertions in productive TCRs than the approximately 670-donor mean. According to a later analysis, TCR association rates differed among HLA loci, with DRB1 alleles showing the most associated TCRs and HLA-C alleles showing the fewest. A later analysis found that most CMV-associated TCR beta chains appeared HLA-restricted, with HLA associations seemingly driven largely by CMV exposure. A cluster of highly shared sequence variants was judged likely to be a technical artifact of the sequencing pipeline. When HLA alleles, especially DR and DQ, strongly co-occurred, TCR associations were difficult to assign to individual alleles. The classifier was reported to diagnose cytomegalovirus status with high specificity and sensitivity in both the original and validation cohorts. Because some donors lacked HLA typing at each locus, the association tests relied only on the typed subset. Linkage disequilibrium might explain the correlated functional status among segregating V segments, but an unknown experimental factor could not be excluded. Because counts were too low, 15 to 20 rarely observed V segments, including chromosome 9 orphons, were excluded from the earlier analysis of some 540 of the donors. For the cohort, immune exposure information was limited to CMV serostatus. In an earlier analysis of fewer than 750 of the donors, most TCR beta V segments were observed in productive rearrangements about 87% or about 30% of the time, broadly matching IMGT annotations. In vitro tests confirmed that a few of the cytomegalovirus-associated TCR beta chains recognize cytomegalovirus antigens. In a later analysis, HLA-associated TCR beta chains were found to be more clonally expanded and to have lower generation probabilities than equally common non-associated chains. According to the authors, the approach could potentially be generalized to other disease states and immunological phenotypes. In a later genetic analysis, a missense DCLRE1C variant was associated with V-gene and J-gene trimming of TCR beta chains, and the association was replicated in an independent cohort. The 87-base-pair reads could not distinguish some IMGT-functional V segments, including TRBV6-2 and TRBV6-3, so those segments were excluded.

Libraries were made using the immunoSEQ multiplex PCR assay. A mixture of 60 forward primers for TCR Vbeta segments and 13 reverse primers for TCR Jbeta segments was used in the multiplex PCR. The CDR3 region of rearranged TCR beta genes was amplified from genomic DNA with a multiplex PCR assay. On the Illumina HiSeq System, the amplified TCR beta libraries were sequenced as 87-base-pair reads. Turning to the authors' computational methods: A later analysis counted approximately 74 million unique TCR beta chains across the 500 to 850 repertoires, and some 11 million of these chains were shared by at least two donors. Raw reads were error-corrected and collapsed into unique sequences by a nearest-neighbor algorithm in which closely related sequences were merged to remove PCR and sequencing errors. CDR3 sequences were aligned to IMGT reference sequences to assign V, D and J gene segments. For a sequence to be retained, a match of at least six nucleotides was required to both a V gene segment and a J gene segment. A rearrangement was called productive if the CDR3 had no stop codons and remained in frame with V and J, and every other rearrangement was called non-productive. Following IMGT convention, CDR3 was defined as the stretch from the second conserved V-encoded cysteine up to the conserved J-encoded phenylalanine. In an earlier analysis of roughly 610 of the donors, sequences lacking an unambiguous match to a single V gene segment were excluded. In an earlier analysis of several hundred of the donors, V segments were called functional above 56.7% productive rearrangements and were called segregating when the between-donor standard deviation exceeded 5%. A statistical classification framework was built for diagnosing cytomegalovirus status from the catalog of TCR beta chain sequences. In a later analysis, V and J genes were assigned by comparing TCR nucleotide sequences against IMGT/GENE-DB human TR gene sequences. In a later analysis, CDR3 sequences and most-parsimonious VDJ recombination scenarios were assigned using the TCRdist pipeline. A later analysis defined each TCR beta chain by its CDR3 amino acid sequence plus V-gene family, and excluded reads lacking a unique V-gene family. To address suspected cross-contamination and a sequencing artifact, a later analysis removed approximately 590 highly shared, low-generation-probability nucleotide sequences. In a later analysis, a clonal expansion index was calculated for each public chain from normalized within-repertoire ranks of inferred template counts. Generation probabilities in a later analysis came from a VDJ recombination model fitted to out-of-frame rearrangements, and those results were checked against IGoR. A later analysis scored TCR-TCR, TCR-HLA and TCR-CMV co-occurrence with hypergeometric tests, applying a repertoire-size bias correction to TCR pairs. In a later analysis, false discovery rates were estimated by permuting HLA or CMV assignments 20 times. In a later analysis, co-occurring TCRs were grouped using DBSCAN, with TCRdist sequence similarity added in when clustering inside HLA-allele-positive subsets. For co-occurrence clustering, repertoires with fewer than 30,000 or more than 120,000 public chains were excluded, along with a handful of repertoires with anomalous nucleotide sharing. In TCRdb, the immuneACCESS table is reduced to in-frame sequences with V and J assigned. These tables do not hold every clone; where another copy was compared, an unresolved V gene accounts for under half, and the others remain unexplained. V and J calls and clone size are as listed in that table; D and trimming were resolved from the DNA. Here the sample has roughly 100,000 clones; around 71% occur a single time. Approximately 0.74% of the sample is taken by the ten largest.

On this clone itself: Its antigen target is currently unknown. No per-base quality is available; no much larger clone lies one base away.

The CDR1 and CDR2 encoded by the germline V gene are LGHNA and YSLEER. The CDR3 runs 15 residues from the cysteine to the phenylalanine. The retained sequence is limited to the CDR3, 45 bases, with the frame set at the first base. The trim is 4 bases for V and 4 bases for J, with a gap of 16 bases between the germline ends. This clonotype originated in a boy aged 5-17 years in good health and CMV-seronegative. The chain links TRBV4-3 with TRBJ1-2; the D gene cannot be resolved reliably. The sample was PBMCs. This receptor has the CDR3 CASSRSTQEGYGYTF. The base sequence is TGCGCCAGCAGCCGATCCACCCAGGAGGGCTATGGCTACACCTTC.